These T cell receptor beta chains were read from a single sample in a study of T cell repertoires in cytomegalovirus infection. MiXCR, run by TCRdb on the reads, gives a single entry per CDR3 protein. The sample lists about 130,000 distinct CDR3 sequences; 32% were seen once. Antigens for these TCRs are unknown. Specimen: CD8+ T cells from cultured PBMCs, collected from culture after CMV antigen stimulation. These receptors were obtained from a human donor in good health (CMV status not recorded). Some clones in this sample may be carry-over from other donors' samples. Both conserved end residues are part of each CDR3. D genes are given only for firm matches. Clone size, where shown, is once, few, many, or a class for clones that have expanded.

CDR3aa	CDR3nt	d_gene	abundance	v_gene	j_gene
CASSLGGGAVYEQYF	TGTGCCAGCAGCTTAGGAGGGGGCGCCGTATACGAGCAGTACTTC	TRBD1	many	TRBV7-2	TRBJ2-7
CASSAGQGDYEQYF	TGCGCCAGCAGCGCGGGACAGGGGGACTACGAGCAGTACTTC	TRBD1	.	TRBV5-1	TRBJ2-7
CASSSGQGNTEAFF	TGTGCCAGCAGTTCGGGACAGGGGAACACTGAAGCTTTCTTT	TRBD1	.	TRBV27	TRBJ1-1
CASGQGNTEAFF	TGTGCCAGCGGACAGGGGAACACTGAAGCTTTCTTT	TRBD1	.	TRBV12-3/TRBV12-4	TRBJ1-1
CASSQFDSQPQHF	TGTGCCAGCAGCCAATTTGATTCCCAGCCCCAGCATTTT	.	once	TRBV3-1	TRBJ1-5
CASGLNPGASSYEQYF	TGTGCTAGTGGTTTGAATCCGGGGGCAAGCTCCTACGAGCAGTACTTC	.	.	TRBV12-5	TRBJ2-7
CASSLAGVARDTQYF	TGTGCCAGCAGCTTGGCGGGGGTCGCCCGTGATACGCAGTATTTT	TRBD2	.	TRBV7-6	TRBJ2-3
CASSLKQGPNTEAFF	TGTGCCAGCAGCTTAAAACAGGGACCGAACACTGAAGCTTTCTTT	.	.	TRBV7-9	TRBJ1-1
CATMAPPTADNEKLFF	TGTGCCACCATGGCACCTCCGACAGCCGATAATGAAAAACTGTTTTTT	.	.	TRBV28	TRBJ1-4
CASSSSRGLSTDTQYF	TGTGCCAGCAGCTCATCAAGAGGGCTTAGCACAGATACGCAGTATTTT	.	.	TRBV7-9	TRBJ2-3
CASSPAGTQHYEQYF	TGTGCCAGCAGCCCCGCCGGGACACAACACTACGAGCAGTACTTC	.	.	TRBV7-9	TRBJ2-7
CASSILEGGINEQFF	TGTGCCAGTAGTATCTTAGAGGGGGGGATCAATGAGCAGTTCTTC	.	.	TRBV19	TRBJ2-1
CASSYSLGLVSGELFF	TGTGCCAGCAGTTACTCACTGGGCCTAGTTTCCGGGGAGCTGTTTTTT	.	.	TRBV6-2/TRBV6-3	TRBJ2-2
CASGRGARYGYTF	TGTGCCAGCGGTCGCGGAGCAAGGTATGGCTACACCTTC	.	few	TRBV12-3/TRBV12-4	TRBJ1-2
CASRTGTLQETQYF	TGTGCCAGCAGAACCGGGACACTCCAAGAGACCCAGTACTTC	.	few	TRBV6-2/TRBV6-3	TRBJ2-5
CASSSTRQGARHEQYF	TGTGCCAGCAGCTCGACCAGACAGGGGGCGCGCCACGAGCAGTACTTC	TRBD1	.	TRBV7-4	TRBJ2-7
CASSPGTGYQETQYF	TGTGCCAGCAGCCCCGGGACAGGGTACCAAGAGACCCAGTACTTC	TRBD1	.	TRBV13	TRBJ2-5
CASSMTFPEQFF	TGTGCCAGTAGTATGACATTTCCTGAGCAGTTCTTC	.	.	TRBV19	TRBJ2-1
CSAREGRDYNEQFF	TGCAGTGCTAGGGAAGGACGAGACTACAATGAGCAGTTCTTC	.	few	TRBV20-1	TRBJ2-1
CASSPMGDTNQPQHF	TGTGCCAGCAGTCCCATGGGGGACACTAATCAGCCCCAGCATTTT	.	.	TRBV27	TRBJ1-5
CASSPPGWNEQFF	TGTGCCAGCAGTCCCCCGGGTTGGAATGAGCAGTTCTTC	.	.	TRBV12-3/TRBV12-4	TRBJ2-1
CASSLTGGGEKLFF	TGTGCCAGCAGCCTCACAGGGGGGGGTGAAAAACTGTTTTTT	TRBD1	few	TRBV14	TRBJ1-4
CASSLVSYEQETQYF	TGTGCCAGCAGCTTAGTCAGCTATGAGCAAGAGACCCAGTACTTC	.	.	TRBV11-2	TRBJ2-5
CASSEKGPFSYNEQFF	TGTGCCAGCAGTGAAAAGGGACCTTTCTCCTACAATGAGCAGTTCTTC	.	.	TRBV2	TRBJ2-1
CASSTLQGFYGYTF	TGTGCCAGCAGCACCCTACAGGGGTTCTATGGCTACACCTTC	TRBD1	few	TRBV27	TRBJ1-2
CASSLLGANYGYTF	TGTGCCAGCAGCTTGTTGGGCGCTAACTATGGCTACACCTTC	.	few	TRBV5-4	TRBJ1-2
CASSFSNREETQYF	TGTGCCAGCAGCTTTTCGAACAGGGAAGAGACCCAGTACTTC	.	.	TRBV7-9	TRBJ2-5
CASSLAGTRGNEQYF	TGTGCCAGCAGCTTAGCCGGGACTCGCGGGAACGAGCAGTACTTC	.	few	TRBV7-6	TRBJ2-7
CASSQRTGVNEQYF	TGTGCCAGCAGCCAAAGGACAGGGGTCAACGAGCAGTACTTC	TRBD1	few	TRBV7-6	TRBJ2-7
CASSLQLGGASYGYTF	TGCGCCAGCAGCTTGCAACTCGGCGGAGCGAGTTATGGCTACACCTTC	.	.	TRBV5-1	TRBJ1-2
CASSPSGAYNEQFF	TGCGCCAGCAGCCCGTCCGGCGCATACAATGAGCAGTTCTTC	.	many	TRBV5-1	TRBJ2-1
CASSLLLGAGGSSYNEQFF	TGTGCCAGCAGCTTACTTCTGGGGGCGGGGGGGAGTTCGTACAATGAGCAGTTCTTC	TRBD2	.	TRBV7-8	TRBJ2-1
CASSGNNEQFF	TGTGCCAGCAGCGGAAACAATGAGCAGTTCTTC	.	.	TRBV27	TRBJ2-1
CASSLVGGWNTGELFF	TGTGCCAGCAGCTTAGTTGGGGGATGGAACACCGGGGAGCTGTTTTTT	.	many	TRBV7-2	TRBJ2-2
CASSIQTSGASYEQYF	TGTGCCAGCAGTATTCAGACTAGCGGGGCTTCCTACGAGCAGTACTTC	TRBD2	few	TRBV7-2	TRBJ2-7
CASSLGPSNQPQHF	TGTGCCAGCAGTTTAGGACCTAGCAATCAGCCCCAGCATTTT	.	many	TRBV12-3/TRBV12-4	TRBJ1-5
CAISQTGGRTHSFAGAQYF	TGTGCCATCAGTCAGACAGGGGGACGAACCCACTCCTTCGCAGGGGCGCAGTATTTT	TRBD1	.	TRBV10-3	TRBJ2-3
CASSLWLAGTQETQYF	TGTGCCAGCAGTTTATGGCTGGCAGGGACCCAAGAGACCCAGTACTTC	.	.	TRBV12-3/TRBV12-4	TRBJ2-5
CSAREPAGSGSPLHF	TGCAGTGCTAGAGAGCCGGCAGGCTCGGGATCACCCCTCCACTTT	.	.	TRBV20-1	TRBJ1-6
CASSLGSYEQYF	TGTGCCAGCAGCTTAGGCAGCTACGAGCAGTACTTC	.	many	TRBV7-9	TRBJ2-7
CASNLRTALNTEAFF	TGTGCCAGCAACCTAAGGACAGCCCTGAACACTGAAGCTTTCTTT	.	.	TRBV6-2/TRBV6-3	TRBJ1-1
CASSQDLRGYTNSYEQYF	TGTGCCAGCAGCCAAGACCTAAGGGGGTACACCAACTCCTACGAGCAGTACTTC	.	.	TRBV3-1	TRBJ2-7